The next 30 T cell receptor beta chains were all read from a single sample in a study of T cell repertoires in cytomegalovirus infection. Using its own MiXCR run on the reads, TCRdb lists one record per CDR3 protein. This sample has around 630,000 distinct CDR3 sequences, with approximately 25% found just once. The sequenced sample was CD8+ T cells from PBMCs. These receptors originate from a human donor in good health (CMV status not recorded). Some clones in this sample may be carry-over from other donors' samples.

This chain uses TRBV28 with TRBJ1-6; the D gene is possibly TRBD1 (5 bases). This CDR3 is 14 amino acids long. Trimming took off 5 bases at V and 10 bases at J, with 15 bases between the two ends. Germline V gives CDR1 MDHEN, CDR2 SYDVKM. The CDR3: CASSLAGSSSPLHF. CDR3 DNA sequence: TGTGCCAGCAGTCTGGCAGGGAGTAGCTCACCCCTCCACTTT.

This clonotype was recorded a few times. The junction does not match germline at one end; this may be a read error. The rearrangement links TRBV7-6 to TRBJ2-1; possibly TRBD2 for D (5 bases). The CDR3 has 13 amino acids. The germline gives CDR1 SGHVS, CDR2 FNYEAQ. CDR3 loop: CASSLAPFNEQFF. Written as DNA, the CDR3 is TGTGCTAGCAGCTTAGCGCCCTTCAATGAGCAGTTCTTC.

The J gene is TRBJ2-5, the V gene TRBV20-1; no firm D call. CDR3 length: 15 residues. V shed 5 bases and J shed 5 bases, with 21 bases lying between them. The V gene's germline CDR1 is DFQATT and CDR2 SNEGSKA (reference sequence). The CDR3 region is CSAPLYSRSWETQYF. CDR3 sequence (DNA): TGCAGTGCTCCCCTGTACAGTCGATCTTGGGAGACCCAGTACTTC.

Regarding this clonotype: Possible read error: a much larger clone is one base away. As the CDR3 is not closed by the conserved phenylalanine or tryptophan, this likely results from a read error. The chain uses TRBV7-2 and TRBJ2-3; the match to TRBD1 covers 8 bases. The CDR3 consists of 14 residues. The ends lost 4 bases at V and 6 bases at J; junction bases unmatched: 6. Germline lookup yields CDR1 SGHTA and CDR2 FQGNSA. CDR3 sequence: CASSSSTGVDTQYS. The CDR3 DNA sequence: TGTGCCAGCAGCTCGTCGACAGGGGTGGATACGCAGTATTCT.

This clonotype was seen at least ten times. The rearrangement links TRBV7-2 to TRBJ2-7; D tentatively reads TRBD1 or TRBD2 (5 bases each). The CDR3 runs 15 residues. The germline V gene encodes CDR1 SGHTA and CDR2 FQGNSA. Between the trimmed V and J ends, which lost 5 bases and 5 bases, there was a span of 19 bases. The CDR3 loop is CASSGYGTDIDEQYF. The CDR3 DNA reads as TGTGCCAGCAGCGGGTACGGGACCGACATCGACGAGCAGTACTTC.

In its sample, this clonotype was seen many times. This chain joins TRBV5-5 and TRBJ2-1; D remains ambiguous. This CDR3 region has 11 residues. Trimming removed 7 bases from V and 8 bases from J, with 10 bases in between. Germline V CDR1 and CDR2: SGHKS, YYEKEE (reference sequence). DNA for the CDR3: TGTGCCAGCCAGAGTATAGATGAGCAGTTCTTC. Protein sequence: CASQSIDEQFF.

The CDR3 protein is CASSQARDWAGTYNEQFF. The CDR3, as DNA: TGTGCCAGCAGCCAAGCGCGGGACTGGGCGGGGACCTACAATGAGCAGTTCTTC. The chain employs TRBV4-2 and TRBJ2-1; weak D call: TRBD2 (6 bases). The CDR3 spans 18 residues. CDR1 is LGHNA, CDR2 YNFKEQ, per germline. The V and J ends lost 1 base and 2 bases respectively, with 18 bases between them.

The chain employs TRBV29-1 and TRBJ2-7, with 10 bases matching TRBD1. Trimming removed 6 bases from V and 2 bases from J; junction bases left unmatched: 7. The CDR3 has 14 residues. Germline CDR1 is SQVTM and CDR2 is ANQGSEA. The CDR3 here is CSVGVGTGAYEQYF. CDR3 DNA sequence: TGCAGCGTGGGGGTCGGGACAGGGGCCTACGAGCAGTACTTC.

In this sample, this clonotype turned up a few times. The rearrangement joins TRBV3-1 to TRBJ2-1, with 12 bases identical to TRBD1. This CDR3 region has 14 residues. Germline CDR1 and CDR2: LGHDT and YNNKEL (reference sequence). V trimming: 5 bases; J trimming: 8 bases; junction bases outside the gene matches: 4. CDR3 DNA sequence: TGTGCCAGCAGCTCCGGGACAGGGGGCGATGAGCAGTTCTTC. It encodes CASSSGTGGDEQFF.

This clonotype was observed at least ten times. This chain connects TRBV5-4 to TRBJ1-5, with TRBD1 matching 10 bases. This CDR3 contains 18 residues. Germline-derived CDR1 and CDR2 are SGHNT and YYREEE (reference sequence). The V segment lost 1 base and the J segment 0 bases; nucleotides outside the gene matches: 7. The CDR3 reads CASSLTGTGDYSNQPQHF. The DNA for the CDR3 is TGTGCCAGCAGCTTGACCGGGACAGGGGATTATAGCAATCAGCCCCAGCATTTT.

On this clonotype itself: The junction and the germline gene differ at one end; a read error may be behind it. The genes are TRBV7-9 and TRBJ1-2; possibly TRBD1 for D (6 bases). In germline, CDR1 is SEHNR, CDR2 FQNEAQ (reference sequence). CDR3 size: 13 residues. In DNA, the CDR3 is TGTGTCAGCAGCTTCCCAGGGGACTATGGCTACACCTTC. Amino acids: CVSSFPGDYGYTF.

The rearrangement links TRBV5-5 to TRBJ1-1; 8 positions match TRBD1. The germline CDR1 and CDR2 sequences are SGHKS and YYEKEE (reference sequence). Trimming took 2 bases from V and 3 from J; bases not matched to a gene: 9. The CDR3 extends over 16 amino acids. The CDR3 coding sequence is TGTGCCAGCAGCTTCAGGGGGCGCGGGTTGGACACTGAAGCTTTCTTT. Protein product: CASSFRGRGLDTEAFF.

This clonotype showed up just a few times. The genes are TRBV2 and TRBJ2-7; D not certain. The CDR3 extends over 15 amino acids. In germline, CDR1 is SNHLY, CDR2 FYNNEI. The germline V and J ends were trimmed by 1 base and 0 bases, with 10 bases remaining between them. The CDR3 sequence is CASSEGAGSSYEQYF. The CDR3, as DNA: TGTGCCAGCAGTGAAGGGGCAGGCAGCTCCTACGAGCAGTACTTC.

This clonotype has at least ten counts. The V call is TRBV28, the J call TRBJ2-1, with D tentatively TRBD1 (6 bases). The ends were cut back, 11 bases at V and 8 bases at J, with 22 bases in the middle. Germline V lookup: CDR1 MDHEN, CDR2 SYDVKM. There are 14 residues in the CDR3. The CDR3 protein is CAGRRDKETHEQFF. In DNA form, the CDR3 reads TGTGCCGGACGCCGGGACAAAGAGACACATGAGCAGTTCTTC.

The chain combines TRBV12-3 or TRBV12-4 with TRBJ2-2; 10 nucleotides match TRBD1. This CDR3 comprises 16 residues. Trimming took 5 bases from V and 0 from J; bases not matched to a gene: 3. This CDR3 is CASSPGTGANTGELFF. The DNA for the CDR3 is TGTGCCAGCAGTCCTGGGACAGGGGCGAACACCGGGGAGCTGTTTTTT.

This clonotype was found once. The chain couples TRBV7-9 to TRBJ2-1; D possibly corresponds to TRBD2 (6 bases). The CDR3 is made up of 13 amino acids. Germline V gene sequence: CDR1 SEHNR, CDR2 FQNEAQ (reference sequence). The germline V and J ends were trimmed by 5 bases and 5 bases, with 10 bases remaining between them. In DNA, the CDR3 is TGTGCCAGCAGCCTTAGCGGAAACAATGAGCAGTTCTTC. The encoded protein is CASSLSGNNEQFF.

This clonotype was found many times. V is TRBV20-1 and J is TRBJ1-6; 7 bases are shared with TRBD1. The CDR3 spans 16 residues. Germline assignment: CDR1 DFQATT and CDR2 SNEGSKA (reference sequence). V gave up 1 base and J gave up 11 bases; unmatched junction bases: 14. CDR3 coding DNA: TGCAGTGCTAGAGCGGAGGACAGGCCGGGCAGAACACCCCTCCACTTT. Protein: CSARAEDRPGRTPLHF.

This clonotype has a handful of counts. The V call is TRBV7-3, the J call TRBJ2-1; a possible D gene is TRBD1 (6 bases). Trimming stripped 0 bases from V and 2 bases from J, with 8 bases between. Germline CDR1 SGHTA, CDR2 FQGTGA. This CDR3 is 15 amino acids long. The CDR3: CASSLTQGPYNEQFF. The CDR3 nucleotides are TGTGCCAGCAGCTTAACACAGGGCCCCTACAATGAGCAGTTCTTC.

This rearrangement joins TRBV12-3 or TRBV12-4 to TRBJ2-5; 7 bases are a match to TRBD1. The CDR3 loop spans 15 amino acids. Losses at the gene ends were 6 bases for V and 3 bases for J; bases not matched to a gene: 10. The CDR3 loop is CASSRGQVIEETQYF. The CDR3, as DNA: TGTGCCAGCAGCCGTGGACAGGTCATAGAAGAGACCCAGTACTTC.

Many counts were recorded for this clonotype. The DNA for the CDR3 is TGTGCCAGCAGCTGGGGGTTCTCTTCTGAAGCTTTCTTT. Protein: CASSWGFSSEAFF. The rearrangement uses TRBV7-2 and TRBJ1-1; D perhaps matches TRBD1 (5 bases). V was cut by 4 bases and J by 6 bases, with 12 bases left in between. The CDR3 totals 13 residues. CDR1 and CDR2 from the germline V gene are SGHTA and FQGNSA. The whole variable domain, remainder taken from reference TRBV7-2 and TRBJ1-1, is GAGVSQSPSNKVTEKGKDVELRCDPISGHTALYWYRQSLGQGLEFLIYFQGNSAPDKSGLPSDRFSAERTGGSVSTLTIQRTQQEDSAVYLCASSWGFSSEAFFGQGTRLTVV.

This clonotype came up a few times. The CDR3 reads CASKDRIQETQYF. Written as DNA, the CDR3 is TGTGCCAGCAAGGACCGAATCCAAGAGACCCAGTACTTC. The gene calls are TRBV6-2 or TRBV6-3 and TRBJ2-5; D is ambiguous. Germline V lookup: CDR1 MNHEY, CDR2 SVGEGT. Trimming shortened V by 7 bases and J by 1 base, and 10 bases separated the two germline ends. The CDR3 totals 13 residues.

This clonotype has only a few counts. The chain recombines TRBV28 with TRBJ1-1; TRBD1 aligns across 7 bases. V gave up 3 bases and J gave up 1 base; unmatched junction bases: 5. CDR3 size: 15 residues. CDR1 MDHEN and CDR2 SYDVKM come from the germline V gene. In DNA, the CDR3 is TGTGCCAGCAGTTTCCGGACAGGTCGGAACACTGAAGCTTTCTTT. It yields the protein CASSFRTGRNTEAFF.

The gene calls are TRBV12-3 or TRBV12-4 and TRBJ2-7, with 8 nucleotides matching TRBD1. This CDR3 is 13 amino acids long. V dropped 5 bases and J dropped 4; count of bases not matched to a gene: 4. For the CDR3, the DNA is TGTGCCAGCAGTATGGGACAGGCGTACGAGCAGTACGTC. Protein sequence: CASSMGQAYEQYV.

The chain uses TRBV2 and TRBJ2-7; D may match TRBD1 or TRBD2 (5 bases each). V was shortened by 8 bases and J by 6 bases, with 11 bases between the two germline ends. This CDR3 region has 11 residues. The V gene's germline CDR1 is SNHLY and CDR2 FYNNEI. CDR3 region: CASREGTEQYF. CDR3 DNA: TGTGCCAGCCGAGAGGGGACCGAGCAGTACTTC.

This clonotype was recorded many times. V and J are TRBV7-8 and TRBJ2-5, with 9 bases fitting TRBD1. V trimming: 2 bases; J trimming: 1 base; junction bases outside the gene matches: 11. Germline CDR1 SGHVS, CDR2 FQNEAQ. CDR3 length equals 18 residues. CDR3 residues: CASSLKTGGPFFQETQYF. The CDR3 region has the DNA TGTGCCAGCAGCTTAAAAACAGGGGGCCCTTTCTTCCAAGAGACCCAGTACTTC.

This chain uses TRBV7-9 with TRBJ2-3; D remains ambiguous. Germline V CDR1 and CDR2: SEHNR, FQNEAQ (reference sequence). There are 16 residues in the CDR3. V was shortened by 1 base and J by 3 bases, with 14 bases between the two germline ends. CDR3 sequence reads: CASSLGKTLGTDTQYF. CDR3 DNA: TGTGCCAGCAGCTTAGGAAAGACCCTCGGGACAGATACGCAGTATTTT.

The chain is built from TRBV7-9 and TRBJ1-1; 7 nucleotides line up with TRBD1. Germline CDR1 SEHNR, CDR2 FQNEAQ (reference sequence). With V trimmed by 1 base and J by 4 bases, 9 bases remained unmatched. There are 16 residues in the CDR3. The DNA for the CDR3 is TGTGCCAGCAGCTTAGTTGGCAGGGGGGGAGGCACTGAAGCTTTCTTT. Translating gives CASSLVGRGGGTEAFF.

DNA for the CDR3: TGTGCCAGCAGCTTACCGTCCCCGGGCGATACGCAGTATTTT. Protein product: CASSLPSPGDTQYF. The rearrangement uses TRBV7-3 and TRBJ2-3; D call uncertain. The CDR3 sequence is 14 residues long. Germline lookup yields CDR1 SGHTA and CDR2 FQGTGA. Trimming cost V 2 bases and J 6 bases, with 12 bases left between them.

This chain uses TRBV20-1 with TRBJ2-1, with 7 bases identical to TRBD2. Trimming cost V 0 bases and J 4 bases; bases outside gene matches: 9. This CDR3 comprises 16 residues. Per germline, CDR1 DFQATT and CDR2 SNEGSKA (reference sequence). CDR3 region: CSARDGSSGLYNEQFF. The DNA for the CDR3 is TGCAGTGCTAGAGATGGGTCTAGCGGCCTTTACAATGAGCAGTTCTTC.

The rearrangement links TRBV7-9 to TRBJ2-5; the D call may be TRBD1 or TRBD2 (6 bases each). The V gene's germline CDR1 is SEHNR and CDR2 FQNEAQ (reference sequence). This CDR3 is 14 amino acids long. V lost 3 bases to trimming and J lost 5 bases, with 13 bases between them. The CDR3 spells CASSFPGGRETQYF. The CDR3 DNA follows: TGTGCCAGCAGCTTTCCCGGGGGCCGCGAGACCCAGTACTTC.